This T cell receptor (beta chain) emerged from a study of post-analysis software for immune sequencing data (dated by TCRdb to about 2015). Describing the broader study: Relapsing-remitting, secondary progressive and progressive-relapsing multiple sclerosis were recorded as disease courses, and subtype annotation was lacking for some patients. The patient repertoires were compared against approximately twelve previously published healthy control repertoires obtained from donors aged 6 to 25 years. A subset of samples was prepared in parallel using single-end sample barcoding, then pooled and co-amplified after Illumina adapter ligation.

TCR beta repertoires were profiled from peripheral blood of roughly 13 young patients with multiple sclerosis to demonstrate the VDJtools post-analysis software. The patients with multiple sclerosis were children and adolescents between roughly 6 and 17 years of age. Library preparation was by PCR. The reads were generated on an Illumina HiSeq 2500. To reduce PCR and sequencing biases, unique molecular identifiers were incorporated into the TCR beta cDNA libraries. Per 1 to 10 million input T cells, 500,000 or so cDNA molecules were obtained, such that each molecule approximated one T cell. Patient libraries were prepared and sequenced with the same protocol used for the earlier healthy control dataset. Samples belonging to the same batch were prepared together, multiplexed and sequenced on a shared HiSeq lane. For the original study's pipeline: Raw barcoded reads were processed with MIGEC, discarding single-read molecular identifier groups before consensus assembly and CDR3 extraction. Clonotype tables were post-analysed with VDJtools, normalizing diversity by down-sampling all datasets to the smallest sample size. Repertoire overlap clustering matched CDR3 amino acid but not nucleotide sequences to correct batch-related cross-sample contamination. Starting from the raw public reads, TCRdb applied fastp trimming at Q25, assembled clones with MiXCR and retained in-frame beta chains. Under each unique CDR3 protein, matching rows form one entry showing the most common genes and DNA. The V and J calls shown here were made by TCRdb, not taken from the authors' results. The sample profile shows 350,000 to 500,000 distinct CDR3 sequences; 35% to 45% of them were found once. The ten largest clones represent around 8% of the sample.

The CDR3 holds 12 amino acids from the cysteine to the phenylalanine. The read is trimmed to its CDR3 DNA, 36 bases read in frame from base 1. CDR1 and CDR2 are drawn from the germline V gene (reference sequence): SEHNR, FQNEAQ. V lost 5 bases and J lost 8 bases; the stretch between them is 12 bases long. On this clonotype itself: Its antigen remains undetermined. No base quality information exists; no much larger clone differs at one position.

General study outcomes and caveats: Significantly lower normalized Chao1 diversity was found in multiple sclerosis patients than in controls, suggesting substantial peripheral T-cell clonal expansion. Direct clustering with F measure revealed strong co-clustering of samples prepared in the same batch, which led to a batch-effect correction. The multiple sclerosis patient group was slightly younger than the control group. Patients showed significantly higher frequencies than controls for a handful of TRBV segments, among them TRBV5-6, TRBV5-1 and TRBV20-1.

The receptor comes from a girl aged 2 to 9 with multiple sclerosis. The chain is made from TRBV7-9 and TRBJ1-2; the D gene lacks a confident call. Sequencing used blood. The CDR3 here reads CASSRGPGGYTF. DNA sequence: TGTGCCAGCAGCCGCGGACCGGGAGGCTACACCTTC.